The clone carrying this T cell receptor (beta chain) was recorded a few times. Its matching antigen is unknown. This sample is drawn from a study of beta chain features in type 1 diabetes. Study-level findings and limits: Within each of all four CD4+ subsets, Type 1 diabetes patients had TCRB CDR3s that were moderately but significantly shorter.

The CDR3 covers 13 residues. The germline V gene encodes CDR1 SEHNR and CDR2 FQNEAQ (reference sequence). V lost 4 bases and J lost 5, with 11 bases in between. Sequenced material consisted of expressed TCRB transcripts (all of the isolated RNA was reverse transcribed). Only in-frame clones appear in the TCRdb table, and some are missing; sequencing was by immunoSEQ multiplex PCR. Seen here are 280,000 or so clones, 14% to 15% observed once, and the top ten hold less than 0.02%. Sequenced: naive CD4+ T cells from blood. The source is a man aged 18 to 30 with type 1 diabetes. This chain connects TRBV7-9 to TRBJ2-5, with a possible D match to TRBD2 (5 bases). In nucleotides, the CDR3 is TGTGCCAGCAGCTCGGGAAACTCGGAGACCCAGTACTTC. Translating gives CASSSGNSETQYF.